Listed here is a single T cell receptor (beta chain). It was with a sample-barcoded 5' primer and a J-beta primer mix that a second PCR of about 6 to 12 cycles was run. The template-switch adaptor was a 5' adaptor with 12 random nucleotides. It tagged each cDNA molecule. TCRdb passed the 5' RACE reads through MiXCR, listing each CDR3 protein once. The table records roughly 700,000 distinct CDR3 sequences, more than 40% of them present only once. Donors were healthy Caucasian individuals from Russia aged roughly 6 to 90. The entry originates in a study of blood T cells in healthy people across ages. Study information: About one barcoded beta molecule per two T cells was captured by template switching.

CDR1 and CDR2 from the germline V gene are MDHEN and SYDVKM. Trimming removed 3 bases from V and 6 bases from J, with 21 bases in between. The CDR3 length is 16 residues. The V call is TRBV28, the J call TRBJ2-7; unclear D gene. The clonotype comes from a woman aged 60 to 75 in good health. Specimen: blood. CDR3 in amino acids: CASSLLGDGLDGEQYF. The DNA of the CDR3 is TGTGCCAGCAGTTTGCTTGGCGACGGGCTAGACGGCGAGCAGTACTTC.